Sequencing of this T cell receptor (beta chain) was carried out in a study of blood T cell repertoires in COVID-19. In the original analysis: Reference gene primer amplification gave estimated nucleated cell counts. Here immunoSEQ multiplex PCR was the method, and the copy in TCRdb shows in-frame clones only, minus some. That table gives V, J and clone size, and the DNA gave D and trimming. This table holds 70,000 to 85,000 clones, approximately 90% found once. Trimming removed 0 bases from V and 8 bases from J; junction bases left unmatched: 6. Germline CDR1 SGHRS, CDR2 YFSETQ. CDR3 length: 15 amino acids.

Sequencing used peripheral blood. The chain joins TRBV5-1 to TRBJ2-1; 9 nucleotides align to TRBD2. The receptor was derived from an older woman with active COVID-19. The CDR3 DNA follows: TGCGCCAGCAGCTTGGTGGCTAGCGGGACGGATGAGCAGTTCTTC. Amino acids: CASSLVASGTDEQFF.